Below, 25 T cell receptor beta chains from the same sample are listed, as sequenced in a study of blood T cells in healthy people across ages (dated by TCRdb to about 2015). Libraries were prepared through 5' RACE. The sample was run on an Illumina HiSeq 2500. A second 7 to 11 cycle PCR used a sample-barcoded 5' primer and a J-beta primer mix. TCRdb passed the public sequencing reads through fastp at Q25 and MiXCR, retaining productive beta sequences. All rows with the same CDR3 protein become a single entry with the most common DNA and genes. The sample contains some 1.5 million distinct CDR3 sequences, roughly 43% of them found a single time. Of the sample, 4% falls within the top ten clones. Sequences were obtained from blood. The receptors come from a woman younger than 35 in good health.

This chain joins TRBV27 and TRBJ2-7, with 7 bases fitting TRBD2. The CDR3 extends over 15 amino acids. Germline-derived CDR1 and CDR2 are MNHEY and SMNVEV (reference sequence). V trimming: 4 bases; J trimming: 0 bases; junction bases outside the gene matches: 6. For the CDR3, the DNA is TGTGCCAGCAGTTGGGCTAGCGGCTTCTCCTACGAGCAGTACTTC. This encodes CASSWASGFSYEQYF.

This sequence joins TRBV15 and TRBJ2-1, with unresolved D. V lost 0 bases, J lost 9 bases, and 21 bases lay in between. The V gene's germline CDR1 is LNHNV and CDR2 YYDKDF (reference sequence). The CDR3 has 17 amino acids. CDR3 sequence: CATSRDFPLNPAAEQFF. CDR3 nucleotide sequence: TGTGCCACCAGCAGAGATTTCCCCCTTAATCCCGCCGCTGAGCAGTTCTTC. Variable domain in full (rest from reference TRBV15 and TRBJ2-1): DAMVIQNPRYQVTQFGKPVTLSCSQTLNHNVMYWYQQKSSQAPKLLFHYYDKDFNNEADTPDNFQSRRPNTSFCFLDIRSPGLGDTAMYLCATSRDFPLNPAAEQFFGPGTRLTVL.

The V call is TRBV7-9, the J call TRBJ2-3; either TRBD1 or TRBD2 may fit D (5 bases each). Trimming stripped 10 bases from V and 5 bases from J, with 13 bases between. Per the germline V gene, CDR1 is SEHNR and CDR2 is FQNEAQ (reference sequence). This CDR3 region has 12 residues. The CDR3 region is CATGTLGDTQYF. CDR3 coding DNA: TGTGCCACCGGGACGTTGGGAGATACGCAGTATTTT.

The V and J genes are TRBV6-1 and TRBJ1-2; 7 bases fit TRBD1. The CDR3 totals 13 residues. Germline V CDR1 and CDR2: MNHNS, SASEGT. The CDR3 is CAADRAPGYGYTF. CDR3 sequence (DNA): TGTGCAGCAGACAGGGCGCCTGGCTATGGCTACACCTTC.

The rearrangement uses TRBV27 and TRBJ2-3, with unresolved D. Trimming took 4 bases from V and 4 from J, leaving 21 bases between them. Germline V gene data show CDR1 as MNHEY and CDR2 as SMNVEV (reference sequence). The CDR3 runs 17 residues. CDR3 region: CASSSKLGVIPPDTQYF. In nucleotides, the CDR3 is TGTGCCAGCAGTTCCAAATTGGGTGTAATCCCCCCAGATACGCAGTATTTT.

In its sample, this clonotype was seen many times. The rearrangement joins TRBV20-1 to TRBJ2-3; D remains ambiguous. The V end lost 2 bases, the J end lost 0 bases, and 12 bases lay between the germline ends. CDR3 length: 15 amino acids. Germline CDR1 reads DFQATT; CDR2 reads SNEGSKA (reference sequence). This chain's CDR3 is CSARSHLPSTDTQYF. The CDR3 DNA is TGCAGTGCTAGAAGCCATCTACCCAGCACAGATACGCAGTATTTT.

This clonotype was counted only a few times. This chain links TRBV29-1 with TRBJ2-2; D is undetermined. The germline V gene encodes CDR1 SQVTM and CDR2 ANQGSEA. There are 11 residues in the CDR3. The V end lost 7 bases, the J end lost 6 bases, and 9 bases lay between the germline ends. The CDR3: CSAAESGELFF. The CDR3 nucleotides read TGCAGCGCCGCAGAGTCCGGGGAGCTGTTTTTT.

This chain connects TRBV5-1 to TRBJ2-5; possibly TRBD1 for D (5 bases). V lost 5 bases, J lost 1 base, and 12 bases lay in between. The germline V gene encodes CDR1 SGHRS and CDR2 YFSETQ. CDR3 length: 14 residues. This chain's CDR3 is CASSRDSTQETQYF. For the CDR3, the DNA is TGCGCCAGCAGTCGAGACAGTACCCAAGAGACCCAGTACTTC.

This clonotype appeared a few times. The rearrangement joins TRBV20-1 to TRBJ2-3; D is perhaps TRBD1 (6 bases). This CDR3 contains 15 residues. Germline assignment: CDR1 DFQATT and CDR2 SNEGSKA (reference sequence). The V end lost 5 bases, the J end lost 5 bases, and 20 bases lay between the germline ends. This CDR3 is CSARTVPGVLDTQYF. The CDR3 DNA reads as TGCAGTGCTCGTACGGTCCCAGGGGTCCTAGATACGCAGTATTTT.

V usage is TRBV11-2 and J usage is TRBJ2-5; 11 bases are shared with TRBD2. The CDR3 sequence is 15 residues long. In germline, CDR1 is SGHAT, CDR2 FQNNGV. The V gene end was trimmed by 2 bases and the J gene end by 11 bases; junction bases not matched to a gene: 10. The CDR3 is CASSLRLAGPGEQYF. The CDR3 DNA is TGTGCCAGCAGCTTACGACTAGCGGGGCCGGGTGAGCAGTACTTC.

V and J are TRBV5-1 and TRBJ1-1; 8 bases map to TRBD1. Germline V lookup: CDR1 SGHRS, CDR2 YFSETQ. This CDR3 comprises 15 residues. V trimming: 2 bases; J trimming: 6 bases; junction bases outside the gene matches: 9. The DNA for the CDR3 is TGCGCCAGCAGCTTTCAGACAGGGGATACCGCTGAAGCTTTCTTT. It translates to CASSFQTGDTAEAFF.

Concerning this clonotype: This may stem from a read error, because a much larger clone lies one nucleotide away. The chain joins TRBV4-3 to TRBJ2-7; possible D gene TRBD1, 6 bases. The CDR3 is 14 amino acids. The germline gives CDR1 LGHNA, CDR2 YSLEER. The CDR3 coding sequence is TGCGCCAGCAGCACCGGGACACGCTCCTGCGAGCAGTACTTC. Amino acids: CASSTGTRSCEQYF.

The gene calls are TRBV24-1 and TRBJ2-1, with 12 bases fitting TRBD2. CDR3 length: 16 residues. The V segment lost 2 bases and the J segment 8 bases; nucleotides outside the gene matches: 6. Germline V gene lookup returns CDR1 KGHDR and CDR2 SFDVKD. CDR3: CATSDSLAGGSDEQFF. CDR3 nucleotide sequence: TGTGCCACCAGTGATTCTCTAGCGGGAGGGTCTGATGAGCAGTTCTTC.

This clonotype has only a few counts. This chain uses TRBV4-1 with TRBJ2-5; TRBD2 is a possible D gene (6 bases). TRBJ2-7 matches the DNA end more closely, so the J call is doubtful. The CDR3 sequence is 14 residues long. From germline, CDR1 is MGHRA and CDR2 YSYEKL. CDR3: CASSQDGSPVEQYF. The CDR3 DNA follows: TGCGCCAGCAGCCAAGACGGGAGCCCGGTCGAGCAGTACTTC.

The genes are TRBV9 and TRBJ2-5, with D possibly being TRBD2 (6 bases). V lost 0 bases, J lost 2 bases, and 14 bases lay in between. Germline CDR1 SGDLS, CDR2 YYNGEE. This CDR3 has 16 residues. CDR3 amino acids: CASSVAGGGAQETQYF. DNA for the CDR3: TGTGCCAGCAGCGTAGCGGGTGGAGGGGCACAAGAGACCCAGTACTTC. Based on the CDR3 plus reference TRBV9 and TRBJ2-5, the full variable domain is DSGVTQTPKHLITATGQRVTLRCSPRSGDLSVYWYQQSLDQGLQFLIQYYNGEERAKGNILERFSAQQFPDLHSELNLSSLELGDSALYFCASSVAGGGAQETQYFGPGTRLLVL.

In this sample, this clonotype turned up a few times. The chain has TRBV29-1 and TRBJ2-7, with D maybe TRBD2 (5 bases). CDR1 SQVTM and CDR2 ANQGSEA come from the germline V gene. Between the trimmed V and J ends, which lost 1 base and 3 bases, there was a span of 13 bases. This CDR3 contains 14 residues. CDR3 nucleotide sequence: TGCAGCGTTGAAGGGTGGGGTGGAGGCTACGAGCAGTACTTC. Translation gives CSVEGWGGGYEQYF.

This clonotype was counted between two and nine times. The rearrangement joins TRBV3-1 to TRBJ2-1, with 8 bases that match TRBD2. With 6 bases clipped from V and 0 bases from J, the junction kept 7 bases outside the gene matches. Germline V gives CDR1 LGHDT, CDR2 YNNKEL (reference sequence). The CDR3 loop spans 16 amino acids. The CDR3 DNA reads as TGTGCCAGCAGATCCGGGAGGGCGCTCTCCTACAATGAGCAGTTCTTC. Translated: CASRSGRALSYNEQFF.

The V and J genes are TRBV6-6 and TRBJ1-5; 8 bases match TRBD1. Trimming cost V 5 bases and J 0 bases; bases outside gene matches: 3. Germline V gives CDR1 MNHNY, CDR2 SVGAGI (reference sequence). The CDR3 is made up of 15 amino acids. CDR3 sequence (DNA): TGTGCCAGCAGTGGGGGACAGGATAGCAATCAGCCCCAGCATTTT. Amino acid sequence: CASSGGQDSNQPQHF.

This clonotype has more than one count but fewer than ten. The CDR3 coding sequence is TGCAGCGTTACAGATACGCAGTATTTT. It specifies CSVTDTQYF. The chain uses TRBV29-1 and TRBJ2-3; D is ambiguous. V lost 5 bases and J 3 bases, leaving 0 bases between the germline ends. The germline V gene has CDR1 SQVTM and CDR2 ANQGSEA. The CDR3 runs 9 residues.

This clonotype came up a few times. V is TRBV11-2 and J is TRBJ2-3; D is undetermined. Germline CDR1 is SGHAT and CDR2 is FQNNGV. The CDR3 length is 15 residues. Trimming pared 1 base from V and 3 bases from J, leaving 11 bases between. The chain's CDR3 is CASSLVSIATDTQYF. In DNA, the CDR3 is TGTGCCAGCAGCTTAGTCAGTATTGCGACAGATACGCAGTATTTT.

The genes are TRBV6-5 and TRBJ2-2; D is uncertain. The CDR3 spans 13 residues. The germline V gene encodes CDR1 MNHEY and CDR2 SVGAGI. With 2 bases removed from V and 5 bases from J, the gap between germline ends came to 6 bases. The CDR3: CASSYPATGELFF. DNA for the CDR3: TGTGCCAGCAGTTACCCGGCGACCGGGGAGCTGTTTTTT.

The chain combines TRBV7-2 with TRBJ2-5; tentatively, D is TRBD1 (6 bases). Matching the DNA end better, TRBJ2-7 makes the J call doubtful. The CDR3 totals 16 residues. Germline CDR1 SGHTA, CDR2 FQGNSA. CDR3 nucleotides: TGTGCCAGCAGCTTAGCGAGCTGGACAGATTACTGCGAGCAGTACTTC. Translated: CASSLASWTDYCEQYF.

J is TRBJ1-1 and V is TRBV25-1; D not resolved. V was shortened by 0 bases and J by 1 base, with 9 bases between the two germline ends. The CDR3 sequence is 15 residues long. Germline V gene lookup returns CDR1 MGHDK and CDR2 SYGVNS. The CDR3 DNA reads TGTGCCAGCAGTGAATATTTGGGCTCGAACACTGAAGCTTTCTTT. Amino acid sequence: CASSEYLGSNTEAFF.

The chain employs TRBV7-2 and TRBJ2-7; 7 bases are a match to TRBD2. The J call may be incorrect, as the DNA end agrees better with TRBJ2-4. Per the germline V gene, CDR1 is SGHTA and CDR2 is FQGNSA. CDR3 length: 15 amino acids. CDR3 in amino acids: CASSLVWGGKNIQYF. In nucleotides, the CDR3 is TGTGCCAGCAGCTTAGTTTGGGGGGGCAAAAACATTCAGTACTTC.

In this sample, this clonotype turned up a few times. This chain connects TRBV21-1 to TRBJ2-3; the D call of TRBD1 is as the table states it, not checked on the DNA. TRBV21-1 is a documented pseudogene. CDR3 length: 19 residues. The CDR3 protein is CASSKGYRKVLKATDTQYF. Written as DNA, the CDR3 is TGTGCCAGCAGCAAAGGTTACAGGAAAGTACTGAAGGCCACAGATACGCAGTATTTT.